This TCR beta chain stems from a study of T cells expressing NK-cell markers (dated by TCRdb to 2019 to 2021). Background on the whole study: In sorted CD3+CD56+NKG2C+, CD3+CD56+NKG2C- and CD3+CD56-NKG2C+ T-cell subsets from several donors, TCR beta-chain repertoires were profiled. Libraries were sequenced as 2 x 150 bp reads on Illumina HiSeq 2000/2500, MiSeq or NextSeq. Among the eight sequenced donors, only one was HCMV-seronegative, while the other seven were HCMV-seropositive. The eight sequenced donors were randomly selected healthy volunteers, three men and five women.

HCMV-specific IgG was detected in serum with a commercial ELISA kit to determine HCMV serostatus. Ficoll density gradient centrifugation was used to isolate peripheral blood mononuclear cells from blood. Reads for this sample came from an Illumina HiSeq 2000. The TCR beta cDNA libraries were made using 5'RACE template switching, a step that added both a universal primer site and unique molecular identifiers. Synthesis of cDNA was primed from the TCR beta constant segment and was followed by two consecutive PCR amplification steps. The published analysis was carried out like this. MIGEC handled demultiplexing of the reads and grouping by UMI, while MiTCR was used to assemble and quantify clonotypes. Only TCR cDNA sequences supported by at least two reads were kept to exclude erroneous sequences. The tcR package was used for downstream repertoire analysis, and clonotypes were matched between fractions using CDR3 nucleotide sequence together with V segment. VDJmatch was used to annotate antigen specificity against VDJdb, with one amino acid substitution allowed in CDR3. Once TCRdb had reprocessed the reads, it stored one entry per CDR3 protein sequence and supplied no DNA. V and J calls and clone size were set by TCRdb, not the authors. The data table for this sample lists about 540,000 distinct CDR3 sequences. Of the sample, roughly 3.6% falls within the top ten clones.

Notes on this clonotype: Its antigen is still unknown.

CDR1 and CDR2 are drawn from the germline V gene (reference sequence): SGHKS, YYEKEE. The CDR3 sequence holds 16 residues, the cysteine and phenylalanine included. No DNA has been recorded. Overall study outcomes, separate from this receptor: In roughly six donors, the dominant CD3+CD56+NKG2C+ clonotypes were among the top 10 CD8+ clonotypes and accounted for roughly 1.0-7.5% of CD8+ T cells. Whether the expanded NKG2C-expressing T cell clones were specific for HCMV antigens was left unclear. Those dominant clonotypes were again the most abundant among CD3+CD56-NKG2C+ cells in a few donors, at roughly 25-60.1%.

The receptor was derived from a man between 18 and 29 years old in good health. Donor details come from another sample of the same person, matched by shared clones. Material for sequencing was blood T cells: a sorted CD56 or NKG2C T cell subset, CD4+ or CD8+ T cells, or bulk PBMC T cells (not recorded which). Recombination linked TRBV5-5 to TRBJ2-1; TCRdb proposes TRBD2, but this gene call is untestable without DNA. The CDR3 region reads CASSPLLTSGYNEQFF. With the portions outside the CDR3 filled from the reference TRBV5-5 and TRBJ2-1 genes, the complete variable region becomes DAGVTQSPTHLIKTRGQQVTLRCSPISGHKSVSWYQQVLGQGPQFIFQYYEKEERGRGNFPDRFSARQFPNYSSELNVNALLLGDSALYLCASSPLLTSGYNEQFFGPGTRLTVL.